This T cell receptor (beta chain) was captured in a study of CD8 T cells in Susac syndrome. RNA in amounts of 0.5 to 1 ug was reverse transcribed with random hexamers. TCRdb ran MiXCR on the immunoSEQ multiplex PCR reads and lists one entry per CDR3 protein. The repertoire holds approximately 260,000 distinct CDR3 sequences, 90% to 96% seen once, with 0.095% to 0.12% in the top ten. The CDR3 length is 14 residues. CDR1 is SEHNR and CDR2 is FQNEAQ in the germline V gene (reference sequence). V gave up 0 bases and J gave up 6 bases, with 12 bases separating them. Sequencing was done on a sample of CD4+ T cells from PBMCs. This chain uses TRBV7-9 with TRBJ2-7; D is ambiguous. This sequence originates from a human donor with Susac syndrome. The CDR3 bases are TGTGCCAGCAGCTTAGCGGGTACCCACGGCGAGCAGTACTTC. This translates into CASSLAGTHGEQYF.